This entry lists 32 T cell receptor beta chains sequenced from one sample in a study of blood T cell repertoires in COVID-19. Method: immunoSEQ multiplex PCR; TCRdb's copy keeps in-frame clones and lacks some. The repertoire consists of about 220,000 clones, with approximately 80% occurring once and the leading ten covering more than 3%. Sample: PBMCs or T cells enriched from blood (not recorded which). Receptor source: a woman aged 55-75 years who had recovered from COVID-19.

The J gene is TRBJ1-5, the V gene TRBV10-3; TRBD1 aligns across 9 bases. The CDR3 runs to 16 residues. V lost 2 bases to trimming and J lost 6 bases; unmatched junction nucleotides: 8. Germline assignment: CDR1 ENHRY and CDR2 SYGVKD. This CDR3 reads CAISEAGTGSSQPQHF. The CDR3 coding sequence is TGTGCCATCAGTGAGGCCGGGACAGGGTCGAGTCAGCCCCAGCATTTT.

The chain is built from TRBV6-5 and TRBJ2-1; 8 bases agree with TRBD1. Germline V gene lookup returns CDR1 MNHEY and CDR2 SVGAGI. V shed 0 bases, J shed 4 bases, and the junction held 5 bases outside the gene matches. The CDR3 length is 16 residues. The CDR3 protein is CASSYSRDRMYNEQFF. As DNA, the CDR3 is TGTGCCAGCAGTTACTCTCGGGACAGGATGTACAATGAGCAGTTCTTC.

As DNA, the CDR3 is TGTGCCAGCAGCTTAGGACAGGGGTATCAGCCCCAGCATTTT. Protein: CASSLGQGYQPQHF. This chain uses TRBV7-9 with TRBJ1-5, with TRBD1 matching over 8 bases. J was trimmed by 5 bases and V by 1 base; bases with no gene match: 1. The germline V gene encodes CDR1 SEHNR and CDR2 FQNEAQ (reference sequence). This CDR3 is built from 14 residues.

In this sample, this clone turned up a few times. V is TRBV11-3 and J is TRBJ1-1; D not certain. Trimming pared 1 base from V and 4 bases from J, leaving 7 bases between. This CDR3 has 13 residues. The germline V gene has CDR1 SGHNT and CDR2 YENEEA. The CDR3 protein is CASSLGEGTEAFF. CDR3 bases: TGTGCCAGCAGCTTAGGGGAGGGCACTGAAGCTTTCTTT.

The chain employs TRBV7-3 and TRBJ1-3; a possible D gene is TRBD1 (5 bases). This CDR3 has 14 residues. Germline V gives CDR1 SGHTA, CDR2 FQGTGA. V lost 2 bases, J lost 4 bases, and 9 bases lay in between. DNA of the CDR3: TGTGCCAGCAGCTTACGCGGGGACGGAAACACCATATATTTT. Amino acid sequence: CASSLRGDGNTIYF.

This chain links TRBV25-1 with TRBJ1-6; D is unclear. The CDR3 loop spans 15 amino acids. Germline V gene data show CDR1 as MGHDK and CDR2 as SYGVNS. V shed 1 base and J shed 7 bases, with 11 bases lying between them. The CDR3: CASSESVRSNSPLHF. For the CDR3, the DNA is TGTGCCAGCAGTGAATCAGTACGATCAAATTCACCCCTCCACTTT.

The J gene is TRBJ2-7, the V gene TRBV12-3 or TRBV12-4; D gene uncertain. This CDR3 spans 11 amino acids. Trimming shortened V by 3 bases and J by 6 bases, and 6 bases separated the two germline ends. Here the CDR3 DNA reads TGTGCCAGCAGTTTCTCCCGCGAGCAGTACTTC. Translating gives CASSFSREQYF.

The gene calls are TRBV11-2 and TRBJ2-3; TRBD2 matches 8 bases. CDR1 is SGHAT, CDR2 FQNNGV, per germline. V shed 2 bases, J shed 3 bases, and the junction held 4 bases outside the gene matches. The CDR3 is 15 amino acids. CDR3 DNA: TGTGCCAGCAGCTTACTTGGCGGGGGGACAGATACGCAGTATTTT. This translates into CASSLLGGGTDTQYF.

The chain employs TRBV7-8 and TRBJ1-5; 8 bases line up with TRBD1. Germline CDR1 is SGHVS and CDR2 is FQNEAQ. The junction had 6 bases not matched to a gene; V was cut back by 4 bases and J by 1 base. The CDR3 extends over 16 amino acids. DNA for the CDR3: TGTGCCAGCAGCTCCCAGGGGGCGCAGAGCAATCAGCCCCAGCATTTT. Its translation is CASSSQGAQSNQPQHF.

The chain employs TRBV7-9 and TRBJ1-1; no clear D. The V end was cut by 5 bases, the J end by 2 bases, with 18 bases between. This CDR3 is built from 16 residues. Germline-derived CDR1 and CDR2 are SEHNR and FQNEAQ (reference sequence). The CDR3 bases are TGTGCCAGCAGCCCCGACATCTGGGTGGTAAACACTGAAGCTTTCTTT. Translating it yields CASSPDIWVVNTEAFF.

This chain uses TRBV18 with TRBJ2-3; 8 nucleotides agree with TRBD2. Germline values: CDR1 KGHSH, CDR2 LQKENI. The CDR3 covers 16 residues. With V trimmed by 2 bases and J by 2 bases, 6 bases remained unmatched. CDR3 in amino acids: CASSPLSGGYTDTQYF. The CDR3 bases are TGTGCCAGCTCACCATTGAGCGGGGGTTACACAGATACGCAGTATTTT.

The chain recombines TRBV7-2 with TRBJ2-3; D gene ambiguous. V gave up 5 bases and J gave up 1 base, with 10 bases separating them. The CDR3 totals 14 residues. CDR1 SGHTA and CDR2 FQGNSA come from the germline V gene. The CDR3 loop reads CASSPDAGTDTQYF. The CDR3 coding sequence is TGTGCCAGCAGCCCAGACGCGGGCACAGATACGCAGTATTTT.

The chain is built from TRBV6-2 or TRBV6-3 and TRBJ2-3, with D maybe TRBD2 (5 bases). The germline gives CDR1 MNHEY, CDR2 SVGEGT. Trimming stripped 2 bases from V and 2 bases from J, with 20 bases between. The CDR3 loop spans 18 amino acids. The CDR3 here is CASSYPHRGITDTDTQYF. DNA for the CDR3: TGTGCCAGCAGTTACCCACATCGAGGGATTACTGACACAGATACGCAGTATTTT.

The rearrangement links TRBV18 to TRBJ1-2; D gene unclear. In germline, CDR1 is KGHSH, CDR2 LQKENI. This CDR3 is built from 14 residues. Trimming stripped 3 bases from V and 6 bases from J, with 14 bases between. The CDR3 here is CASSPSAGEDGYTF. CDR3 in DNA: TGTGCCAGCTCACCTTCGGCCGGAGAGGATGGCTACACCTTC.

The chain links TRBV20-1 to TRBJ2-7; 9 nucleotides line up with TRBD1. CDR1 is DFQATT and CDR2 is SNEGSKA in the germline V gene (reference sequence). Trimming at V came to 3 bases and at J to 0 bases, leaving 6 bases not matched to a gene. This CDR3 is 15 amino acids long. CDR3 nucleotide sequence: TGCAGTGCTAGTCTCAGGACAGGGGCCTCCTACGAGCAGTACTTC. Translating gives CSASLRTGASYEQYF.

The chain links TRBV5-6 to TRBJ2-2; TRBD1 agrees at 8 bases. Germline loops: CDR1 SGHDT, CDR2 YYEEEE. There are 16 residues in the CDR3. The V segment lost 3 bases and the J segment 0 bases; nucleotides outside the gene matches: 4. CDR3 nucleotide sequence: TGTGCCAGCAGCTCGGTACAGGGGGCGAACACCGGGGAGCTGTTTTTT. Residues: CASSSVQGANTGELFF.

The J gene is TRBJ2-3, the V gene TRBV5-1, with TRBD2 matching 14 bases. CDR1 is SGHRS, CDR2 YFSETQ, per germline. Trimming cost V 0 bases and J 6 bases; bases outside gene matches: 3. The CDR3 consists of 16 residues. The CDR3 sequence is CASSLGLAGGQDTQYF. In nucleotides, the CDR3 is TGCGCCAGCAGCTTGGGACTAGCGGGGGGGCAGGATACGCAGTATTTT.

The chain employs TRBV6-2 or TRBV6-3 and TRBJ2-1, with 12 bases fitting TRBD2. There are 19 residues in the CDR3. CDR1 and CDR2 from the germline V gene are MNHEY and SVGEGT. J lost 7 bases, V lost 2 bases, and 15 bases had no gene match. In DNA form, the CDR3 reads TGTGCCAGCAGTTACCCACGGACTAGCGGGACGATATATAAAAATGAGCAGTTCTTC. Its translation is CASSYPRTSGTIYKNEQFF.

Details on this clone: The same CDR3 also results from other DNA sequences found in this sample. This chain's CDR3 is CASSQARQGLDEKLFF. The CDR3 region has the DNA TGTGCCAGCAGCCAAGCTCGACAGGGCTTGGATGAAAAACTGTTTTTT. V and J are TRBV4-2 and TRBJ1-4; 7 bases line up with TRBD1. V lost 1 base, J lost 6 bases, and 8 bases stayed unmatched. This CDR3 is 16 amino acids long. Germline V lookup: CDR1 LGHNA, CDR2 YNFKEQ.

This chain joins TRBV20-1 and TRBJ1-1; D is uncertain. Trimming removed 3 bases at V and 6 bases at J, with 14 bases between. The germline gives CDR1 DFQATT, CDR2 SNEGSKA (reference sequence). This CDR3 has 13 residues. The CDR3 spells CSASLRVGAEAFF. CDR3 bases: TGCAGTGCTAGTCTCCGGGTCGGGGCTGAAGCTTTCTTT.

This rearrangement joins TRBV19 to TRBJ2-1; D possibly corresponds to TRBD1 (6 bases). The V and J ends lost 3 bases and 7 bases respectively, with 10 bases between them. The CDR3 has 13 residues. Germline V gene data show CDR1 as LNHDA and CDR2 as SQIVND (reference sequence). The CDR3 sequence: CASSIRDINEQFF. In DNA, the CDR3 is TGTGCCAGTAGTATTCGGGACATAAATGAGCAGTTCTTC.

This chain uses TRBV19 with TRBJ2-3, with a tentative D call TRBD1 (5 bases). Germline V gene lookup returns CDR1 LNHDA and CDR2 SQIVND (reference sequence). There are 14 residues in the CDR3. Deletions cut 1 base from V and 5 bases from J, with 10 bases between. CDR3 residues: CASSIGGDIDTQYF. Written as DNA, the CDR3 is TGTGCCAGTAGTATAGGGGGCGATATAGATACGCAGTATTTT.

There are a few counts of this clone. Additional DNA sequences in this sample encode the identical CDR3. For the CDR3, the DNA is TGTGCCAGCAGCCTCGCTAGCGGGGCGAACACCGGGGAGCTGTTTTTT. As protein: CASSLASGANTGELFF. The J gene is TRBJ2-2, the V gene TRBV11-2; 9 bases are a match to TRBD2. CDR1 and CDR2 from the germline V gene are SGHAT and FQNNGV. The CDR3 length is 16 residues. Trimming cost V 5 bases and J 0 bases; bases outside gene matches: 4.

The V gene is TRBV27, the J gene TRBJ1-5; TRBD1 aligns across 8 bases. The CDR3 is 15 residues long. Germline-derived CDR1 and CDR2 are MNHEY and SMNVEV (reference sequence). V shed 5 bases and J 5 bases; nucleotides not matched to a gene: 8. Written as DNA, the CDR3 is TGTGCCAGCAGTGCCCTGGCAGGGGGCGATCAGCCCCAGCATTTT. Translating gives CASSALAGGDQPQHF.

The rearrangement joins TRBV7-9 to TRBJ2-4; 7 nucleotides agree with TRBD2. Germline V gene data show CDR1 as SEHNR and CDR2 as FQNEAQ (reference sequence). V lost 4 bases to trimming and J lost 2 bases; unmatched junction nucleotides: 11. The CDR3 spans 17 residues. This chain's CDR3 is CASSWVGASGTKNIQYF. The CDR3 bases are TGTGCCAGCAGCTGGGTGGGCGCTAGCGGTACCAAAAACATTCAGTACTTC.

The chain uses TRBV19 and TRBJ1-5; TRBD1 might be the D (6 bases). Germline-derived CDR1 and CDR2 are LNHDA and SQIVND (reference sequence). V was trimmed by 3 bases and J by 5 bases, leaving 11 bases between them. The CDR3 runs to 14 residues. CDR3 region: CASSMSDSYQPQHF. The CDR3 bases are TGTGCCAGTAGTATGTCGGACAGCTATCAGCCCCAGCATTTT.

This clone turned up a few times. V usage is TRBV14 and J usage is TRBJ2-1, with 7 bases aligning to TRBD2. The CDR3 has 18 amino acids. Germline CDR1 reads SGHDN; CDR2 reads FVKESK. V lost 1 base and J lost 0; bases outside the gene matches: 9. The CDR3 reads CASSQGSSRTSSYNEQFF. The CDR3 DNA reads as TGTGCCAGCAGCCAAGGTTCATCTAGGACTAGCTCCTACAATGAGCAGTTCTTC.

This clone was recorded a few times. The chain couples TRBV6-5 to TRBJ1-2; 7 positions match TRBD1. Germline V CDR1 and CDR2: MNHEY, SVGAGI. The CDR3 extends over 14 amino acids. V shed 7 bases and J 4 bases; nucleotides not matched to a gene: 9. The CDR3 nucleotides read TGTGCCAGCACCCCGGGACAGCTGGTCTATGGCTACACCTTC. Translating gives CASTPGQLVYGYTF.

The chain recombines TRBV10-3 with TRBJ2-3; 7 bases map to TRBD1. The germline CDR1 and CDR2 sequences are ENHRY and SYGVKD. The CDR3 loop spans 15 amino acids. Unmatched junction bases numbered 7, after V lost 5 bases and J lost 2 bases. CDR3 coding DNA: TGTGCCATCAGTACCGGACAGGACCCCACAGATACGCAGTATTTT. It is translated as CAISTGQDPTDTQYF.

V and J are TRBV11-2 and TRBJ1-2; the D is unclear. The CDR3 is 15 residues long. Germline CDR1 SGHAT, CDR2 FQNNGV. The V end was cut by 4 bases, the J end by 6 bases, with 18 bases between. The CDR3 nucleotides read TGTGCCAGCAGCTCCGTAGATGCTAGAGGTCATGGCTACACCTTC. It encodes CASSSVDARGHGYTF. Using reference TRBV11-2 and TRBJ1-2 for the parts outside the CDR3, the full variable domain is EAGVAQSPRYKIIEKRQSVAFWCNPISGHATLYWYQQILGQGPKLLIQFQNNGVVDDSQLPKDRFSAERLKGVDSTLKIQPAKLEDSAVYLCASSSVDARGHGYTFGSGTRLTVV.

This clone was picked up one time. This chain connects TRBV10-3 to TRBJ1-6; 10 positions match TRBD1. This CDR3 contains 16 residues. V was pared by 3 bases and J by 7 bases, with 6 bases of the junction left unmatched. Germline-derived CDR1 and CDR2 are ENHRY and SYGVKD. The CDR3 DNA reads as TGTGCCATCAGTGAAAGGGGGACAGGGGACAATTCACCCCTCCACTTT. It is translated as CAISERGTGDNSPLHF.

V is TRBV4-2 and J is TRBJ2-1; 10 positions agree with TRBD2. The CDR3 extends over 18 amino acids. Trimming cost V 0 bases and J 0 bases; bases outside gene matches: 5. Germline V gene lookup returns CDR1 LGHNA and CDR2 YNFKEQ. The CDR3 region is CASSQESGGASSYNEQFF. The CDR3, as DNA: TGTGCCAGCAGCCAAGAGAGCGGGGGGGCCAGCTCCTACAATGAGCAGTTCTTC.